The next 5 T cell receptor beta chains were all read from a single sample in a study of shared clonotypes between healthy human individuals. The method was immunoSEQ multiplex PCR; TCRdb's version includes in-frame clones alone and lacks a portion of them. The top ten hold roughly 0.62% of the sample, which has over a million clones, roughly 74% seen once. Specimen: memory CD4+ T cells from PBMCs. Stated subset: CD45RA-negative fraction. These receptors were obtained from a man between 18 and 35 years old in good health. Some clones in this sample may be carry-over from other donors' samples.

The chain carries TRBV6-1 and TRBJ2-7; D gene unclear. The CDR3 runs to 12 residues. From germline, CDR1 is MNHNS and CDR2 SASEGT. V was shortened by 9 bases and J by 5 bases, with 14 bases between the two germline ends. This CDR3 reads CASREAANEQYF. The CDR3 DNA follows: TGTGCCAGTAGAGAGGCCGCTAACGAGCAGTACTTC.

The chain's CDR3 is CASSKASETYLTSVNRDEQFF. The DNA for the CDR3 is TGTGCCAGCAGCAAAGCGAGCGAGACCTACCTAACTAGCGTTAATAGGGATGAGCAGTTCTTC. The chain has TRBV21-1 and TRBJ2-1; TRBD2, the table's D call, was not compared with the DNA. TRBV21-1 is noted as a pseudogene. This CDR3 has 21 amino acids.

This clone was observed a few times. CDR3 in amino acids: CASSLGKGSNQPQHF. The CDR3 DNA reads as TGCGCCAGCAGTCTGGGAAAGGGAAGCAATCAGCCCCAGCATTTT. The chain has TRBV23-1 and TRBJ1-5; unclear D gene. TRBV23-1 is sorted into the ORF group, with uncertain function. V lost 4 bases and J 1 base, leaving 11 bases between the germline ends. The CDR3 is 15 residues long.

The gene calls are TRBV4-3 and TRBJ1-2; D unresolved. The CDR3 sequence is 15 residues long. V was clipped by 0 bases and J by 0 bases, with 8 bases between them. Looked up from germline, CDR1 is LGHNA and CDR2 is YSLEER. The CDR3 sequence is CASSQDRHTNYGYTF. The CDR3 coding sequence is TGCGCCAGCAGCCAAGACAGGCACACTAACTATGGCTACACCTTC.

Of note for this clone: The identical CDR3 is also encoded by other nucleotide sequences in the sample. This chain uses TRBV5-4 with TRBJ2-5; 14 nucleotides align to TRBD2. This CDR3 contains 16 residues. The V gene end was trimmed by 4 bases and the J gene end by 5 bases; junction bases not matched to a gene: 7. Germline CDR1 SGHNT, CDR2 YYREEE (reference sequence). CDR3 DNA sequence: TGTGCCAGCAGCCCGGGACTAGCGGGAGCTGGGGAGACCCAGTACTTC. This translates into CASSPGLAGAGETQYF. The full variable domain, completed using reference TRBV5-4 and TRBJ2-5, is ETGVTQSPTHLIKTRGQQVTLRCSSQSGHNTVSWYQQALGQGPQFIFQYYREEENGRGNFPPRFSGLQFPNYSSELNVNALELDDSALYLCASSPGLAGAGETQYFGPGTRLLVL.